The rows below give T cell receptor beta chains drawn from one sample of a study of blood T cell repertoires in COVID-19. Method: immunoSEQ multiplex PCR; TCRdb's copy keeps in-frame clones and lacks some. This table holds approximately 270,000 clones, about four fifths found once. Sequenced material: peripheral blood. These receptors all come from a person aged 65-85 years with COVID-19, enrolled during active disease. Both conserved end residues are trimmed from each CDR3. Each record gives: V gene, D gene, CDR3 length, CDR3 protein. The D gene is left open where the match is weak.

v_gene: TRBV2; d_gene: .; len: 16; CDR3aa: ASRDFALTLGNTDTQY
v_gene: TRBV10-3; d_gene: TRBD1; len: 14; CDR3aa: AISDDRESGTDTQY
v_gene: TRBV5-5; d_gene: TRBD1; len: 13; CDR3aa: ASSLYDRVGNEQF
v_gene: TRBV4-1; d_gene: .; len: 13; CDR3aa: ASSQLGLRQETQY
v_gene: TRBV28; d_gene: TRBD2; len: 19; CDR3aa: ASSPLGSGTSGRESTDTQY
v_gene: TRBV7-2; d_gene: TRBD1; len: 12; CDR3aa: ASSLATGANEQF
v_gene: TRBV6-2/TRBV6-3; d_gene: TRBD2; len: 13; CDR3aa: ASSRLAGGKETQY
v_gene: TRBV28; d_gene: .; len: 13; CDR3aa: ASSLVGPDNQPQH
v_gene: TRBV19; d_gene: TRBD1; len: 14; CDR3aa: ASRSGTGGLDTEAF
v_gene: TRBV5-5; d_gene: TRBD1; len: 14; CDR3aa: ASRRDRDYYNSPLH
v_gene: TRBV6-2/TRBV6-3; d_gene: .; len: 16; CDR3aa: ASSYFRLGGANQEKLF
v_gene: TRBV29-1; d_gene: TRBD1; len: 10; CDR3aa: SVETGDQPQH
v_gene: TRBV28; d_gene: TRBD1; len: 13; CDR3aa: ASSSTGTGNQPQH
v_gene: TRBV21-1; d_gene: .; len: 18; CDR3aa: ASSNRGYLGTSKRQETQY
v_gene: TRBV28; d_gene: TRBD1; len: 12; CDR3aa: ASWQRQGNSPLH
v_gene: TRBV28; d_gene: TRBD2; len: 16; CDR3aa: ASSFHGLAGGYYNEQF
v_gene: TRBV5-5; d_gene: TRBD1; len: 13; CDR3aa: ASSLTADRGQTQY
v_gene: TRBV6-5; d_gene: .; len: 11; CDR3aa: ASSMTDNYGYT
v_gene: TRBV5-1; d_gene: TRBD1; len: 14; CDR3aa: ASSLEGQRSNEKLF
v_gene: TRBV7-2; d_gene: .; len: 13; CDR3aa: ASSASSSRGYGYT
v_gene: TRBV19; d_gene: TRBD1; len: 12; CDR3aa: ASAGTGGVNEQF
v_gene: TRBV6-1; d_gene: .; len: 11; CDR3aa: ASSDQQTTGYT
v_gene: TRBV6-6; d_gene: .; len: 12; CDR3aa: ATKEGGDTGELF
v_gene: TRBV9; d_gene: TRBD1; len: 12; CDR3aa: ASSNPDRGDTQY
v_gene: TRBV5-5; d_gene: TRBD1; len: 13; CDR3aa: ASSFLTQGYYEQY
v_gene: TRBV6-1; d_gene: .; len: 9; CDR3aa: ASSDGQPQH